This is a list of T cell receptor beta chains from one sample in a study of PD-L1 blockade in urothelial cancer. Sequencing used immunoSEQ multiplex PCR; TCRdb keeps in-frame clones, though not all of them. The table lists roughly 30,000 clones, approximately 80% of them singletons, with more than 15% in the top ten. Here the sequenced sample was PBMCs, taken around atezolizumab (anti-PD-L1) treatment. The receptors were gathered from a man between 60 and 75 years old with urothelial cancer. Each CDR3 is given with its conserved first and last residue. D genes are given only for firm matches. Expanded clones are given a class, and other clones once, few, many or no size at all.

V gene: TRBV15
CDR3 length: 14
clone size: few
J gene: TRBJ2-7
D gene: TRBD1
CDR3 protein: CATSTRQGAYEQYF
CDR3 DNA: TGTGCCACCAGCACCAGACAGGGCGCCTACGAGCAGTACTTC

V gene: TRBV9
CDR3 length: 14
clone size: -
J gene: TRBJ1-1
D gene: -
CDR3 protein: CASSVGGKDTEAFF
CDR3 DNA: TGTGCCAGCAGCGTGGGAGGGAAGGACACTGAAGCTTTCTTT

V gene: TRBV21-1
CDR3 length: 15
clone size: -
J gene: TRBJ1-1
D gene: -
CDR3 protein: CASRRALAIRTEAFF
CDR3 DNA: TGTGCCAGCAGACGTGCATTAGCAATTCGCACTGAAGCTTTCTTT

V gene: TRBV27
CDR3 length: 18
clone size: -
J gene: TRBJ2-7
D gene: TRBD2
CDR3 protein: CASSRTRREVTGCYEQYF
CDR3 DNA: TGTGCCAGCAGTCGTACGAGGCGGGAGGTTACGGGGTGCTACGAGCAGTACTTC

V gene: TRBV5-1
CDR3 length: 15
clone size: -
J gene: TRBJ2-5
D gene: TRBD1
CDR3 protein: CASSPQGTGEETQYF
CDR3 DNA: TGCGCCAGCAGCCCGCAGGGGACAGGGGAAGAGACCCAGTACTTC

V gene: TRBV10-3
CDR3 length: 14
clone size: -
J gene: TRBJ1-5
D gene: -
CDR3 protein: CAISESTEVRPQHF
CDR3 DNA: TGTGCCATCAGTGAGTCGACAGAGGTCCGACCCCAGCATTTT

V gene: TRBV27
CDR3 length: 16
clone size: -
J gene: TRBJ2-1
D gene: -
CDR3 protein: CASYFSPDISYNEQFF
CDR3 DNA: TGTGCCAGCTACTTTAGTCCTGATATCTCCTACAATGAGCAGTTCTTC

V gene: TRBV6-6
CDR3 length: 16
clone size: -
J gene: TRBJ1-5
D gene: -
CDR3 protein: CASSYSGGRSNQPQHF
CDR3 DNA: TGTGCCAGCAGTTACTCGGGGGGTAGAAGCAATCAGCCCCAGCATTTT

V gene: TRBV7-2
CDR3 length: 15
clone size: few
J gene: TRBJ2-2
D gene: -
CDR3 protein: CASSPILSNTGELFF
CDR3 DNA: TGTGCCAGCAGCCCTATTCTATCGAACACCGGGGAGCTGTTTTTT

V gene: TRBV20-1
CDR3 length: 11
clone size: -
J gene: TRBJ1-5
D gene: -
CDR3 protein: CSASPNQPQHF
CDR3 DNA: TGCAGTGCTTCCCCTAATCAGCCCCAGCATTTT

V gene: TRBV27
CDR3 length: 12
clone size: -
J gene: TRBJ2-4
D gene: -
CDR3 protein: CASNRSKNIQYF
CDR3 DNA: TGTGCCAGCAACCGGTCCAAAAACATTCAGTACTTC

V gene: TRBV7-9
CDR3 length: 16
clone size: -
J gene: TRBJ2-3
D gene: -
CDR3 protein: CASSPGVQGPTDTQYF
CDR3 DNA: TGTGCCAGCAGCCCGGGTGTCCAGGGGCCCACAGATACGCAGTATTTT

V gene: TRBV6-5
CDR3 length: 15
clone size: -
J gene: TRBJ2-5
D gene: TRBD1
CDR3 protein: CASSYWDREQETQYF
CDR3 DNA: TGTGCCAGCAGTTACTGGGACAGGGAGCAAGAGACCCAGTACTTC

V gene: TRBV14
CDR3 length: 17
clone size: -
J gene: TRBJ2-1
D gene: TRBD2
CDR3 protein: CASSHEEGLAGDDEQFF
CDR3 DNA: TGTGCCAGCAGCCATGAAGAGGGACTAGCGGGTGACGATGAGCAGTTCTTC

V gene: TRBV14
CDR3 length: 19
clone size: once
J gene: TRBJ2-6
D gene: -
CDR3 protein: CASSQESVQALSGANVLTF
CDR3 DNA: TGTGCCAGCAGCCAAGAGTCGGTACAGGCCCTCTCTGGGGCCAACGTCCTGACTTTC

V gene: TRBV25-1
CDR3 length: 12
clone size: -
J gene: TRBJ2-7
D gene: -
CDR3 protein: CASSAYTYEQYF
CDR3 DNA: TGTGCCAGCAGTGCTTACACCTACGAGCAGTACTTC

V gene: TRBV19
CDR3 length: 11
clone size: -
J gene: TRBJ2-1
D gene: -
CDR3 protein: CASSWADEQFF
CDR3 DNA: TGTGCCAGTAGTTGGGCCGATGAGCAGTTCTTC

V gene: TRBV6-6
CDR3 length: 11
clone size: -
J gene: TRBJ2-3
D gene: -
CDR3 protein: CASSMATTQYF
CDR3 DNA: TGTGCCAGCAGTATGGCCACTACGCAGTATTTT

V gene: TRBV9
CDR3 length: 15
clone size: few
J gene: TRBJ2-2
D gene: -
CDR3 protein: CASSLMTANTGELFF
CDR3 DNA: TGTGCCAGCAGCCTAATGACAGCGAACACCGGGGAGCTGTTTTTT

V gene: TRBV7-3
CDR3 length: 15
clone size: once
J gene: TRBJ1-1
D gene: TRBD1
CDR3 protein: CASSPRQGRSSEAFF
CDR3 DNA: TGTGCCAGCAGCCCCCGACAGGGGCGGTCCTCTGAAGCTTTCTTT

V gene: TRBV18
CDR3 length: 13
clone size: -
J gene: TRBJ2-2
D gene: -
CDR3 protein: CASSPSSTGELFF
CDR3 DNA: TGTGCCAGCTCACCTTCTAGCACCGGGGAGCTGTTTTTT

V gene: TRBV5-1
CDR3 length: 16
clone size: -
J gene: TRBJ2-3
D gene: TRBD2
CDR3 protein: CASSPRTSGSTDTQYF
CDR3 DNA: TGCGCCAGCAGCCCTCGGACTAGCGGGAGCACAGATACGCAGTATTTT

V gene: TRBV2
CDR3 length: 13
clone size: -
J gene: TRBJ1-4
D gene: -
CDR3 protein: CASSEVGGEKLFF
CDR3 DNA: TGTGCCAGCAGTGAGGTGGGAGGTGAAAAACTGTTTTTT

V gene: TRBV23-1
CDR3 length: 15
clone size: -
J gene: TRBJ1-2
D gene: -
CDR3 protein: CASSQYGASNYGYTF
CDR3 DNA: TGCGCCAGCAGTCAATATGGGGCAAGTAACTATGGCTACACCTTC

V gene: TRBV28
CDR3 length: 13
clone size: -
J gene: TRBJ2-5
D gene: TRBD1
CDR3 protein: CASSSGQQETQYF
CDR3 DNA: TGTGCCAGCAGTTCGGGACAGCAAGAGACCCAGTACTTC

V gene: TRBV5-6
CDR3 length: 15
clone size: -
J gene: TRBJ1-1
D gene: TRBD1
CDR3 protein: CASSGNRGRGTEAFF
CDR3 DNA: TGTGCCAGCAGCGGTAACAGGGGGCGCGGGACTGAAGCTTTCTTT

V gene: TRBV7-2
CDR3 length: 13
clone size: once
J gene: TRBJ1-1
D gene: -
CDR3 protein: CASSLAFGTEAFF
CDR3 DNA: TGTGCCAGCAGCTTAGCGTTCGGGACTGAAGCTTTCTTT

V gene: TRBV14
CDR3 length: 15
clone size: -
J gene: TRBJ1-3
D gene: -
CDR3 protein: CASSQYGTSGNTIYF
CDR3 DNA: TGTGCCAGCAGCCAGTACGGGACATCTGGAAACACCATATATTTT

V gene: TRBV6-5
CDR3 length: 16
clone size: once
J gene: TRBJ1-3
D gene: -
CDR3 protein: CASSLAGTQTGNTIYF
CDR3 DNA: TGTGCCAGCAGTTTAGCCGGGACTCAAACTGGAAACACCATATATTTT

V gene: TRBV4-1
CDR3 length: 16
clone size: -
J gene: TRBJ2-1
D gene: -
CDR3 protein: CASSQDPAGNYNEQFF
CDR3 DNA: TGCGCCAGCAGCCAAGATCCGGCGGGGAACTACAATGAGCAGTTCTTC

V gene: TRBV7-3
CDR3 length: 14
clone size: -
J gene: TRBJ2-1
D gene: -
CDR3 protein: CASSLTGIYNEQFF
CDR3 DNA: TGTGCCAGCAGCTTAACCGGGATCTACAATGAGCAGTTCTTC

V gene: TRBV6-6
CDR3 length: 15
clone size: -
J gene: TRBJ2-7
D gene: TRBD2
CDR3 protein: CASSSPGLVNYEQYF
CDR3 DNA: TGTGCCAGCAGTTCCCCGGGACTAGTTAACTACGAGCAGTACTTC

V gene: TRBV9
CDR3 length: 15
clone size: -
J gene: TRBJ2-1
D gene: TRBD2
CDR3 protein: CASSGEAGGTVEQFF
CDR3 DNA: TGTGCCAGCAGCGGAGAGGCGGGAGGGACTGTTGAGCAGTTCTTC

V gene: TRBV14
CDR3 length: 14
clone size: -
J gene: TRBJ2-5
D gene: TRBD2
CDR3 protein: CASSQAGGPKTQYF
CDR3 DNA: TGTGCCAGCAGCCAGGCGGGAGGGCCAAAGACCCAGTACTTC

V gene: TRBV18
CDR3 length: 16
clone size: -
J gene: TRBJ2-2
D gene: TRBD1
CDR3 protein: CASSLRQGVDTGELFF
CDR3 DNA: TGTGCCAGCTCACTGAGACAGGGCGTGGACACCGGGGAGCTGTTTTTT

V gene: TRBV27
CDR3 length: 16
clone size: -
J gene: TRBJ2-7
D gene: TRBD2
CDR3 protein: CASRWLAGPERDEQYF
CDR3 DNA: TGTGCCAGCAGATGGCTAGCGGGCCCCGAGAGGGACGAGCAGTACTTC

V gene: TRBV28
CDR3 length: 13
clone size: -
J gene: TRBJ1-4
D gene: TRBD1
CDR3 protein: CAAQGATNEKLFF
CDR3 DNA: TGTGCCGCACAGGGGGCAACTAATGAAAAACTGTTTTTT

V gene: TRBV7-7
CDR3 length: 19
clone size: few
J gene: TRBJ2-2
D gene: TRBD2
CDR3 protein: CASSHSSGTSGRAVGELFF
CDR3 DNA: TGTGCTAGCAGCCACTCCTCCGGGACTAGCGGGAGGGCGGTCGGGGAGCTGTTTTTT

V gene: TRBV9
CDR3 length: 13
clone size: -
J gene: TRBJ1-2
D gene: -
CDR3 protein: CASSPGPSYGYTF
CDR3 DNA: TGTGCCAGCAGCCCTGGGCCGAGCTATGGCTACACCTTC

V gene: TRBV21-1
CDR3 length: 12
clone size: -
J gene: TRBJ1-1
D gene: -
CDR3 protein: CASSQSGTEAFF
CDR3 DNA: TGTGCCAGCAGCCAATCGGGAACTGAAGCTTTCTTT

V gene: TRBV6-1
CDR3 length: 16
clone size: -
J gene: TRBJ1-2
D gene: TRBD1
CDR3 protein: CASSVARQGGRYGYTF
CDR3 DNA: TGTGCCAGCAGTGTAGCAAGACAGGGGGGACGCTATGGCTACACCTTC

V gene: TRBV11-2
CDR3 length: 15
clone size: -
J gene: TRBJ2-7
D gene: -
CDR3 protein: CASSLQRGRSYEQYF
CDR3 DNA: TGTGCCAGCAGCCTACAAAGGGGCCGGAGCTACGAGCAGTACTTC

V gene: TRBV2
CDR3 length: 14
clone size: -
J gene: TRBJ2-5
D gene: TRBD2
CDR3 protein: CASARTERGETQYF
CDR3 DNA: TGTGCCAGCGCAAGAACTGAGCGGGGAGAGACCCAGTACTTC

V gene: TRBV15
CDR3 length: 14
clone size: -
J gene: TRBJ1-4
D gene: -
CDR3 protein: CATSGGGRGEKLFF
CDR3 DNA: TGTGCCACCAGCGGGGGGGGACGGGGCGAAAAACTGTTTTTT

V gene: TRBV19
CDR3 length: 13
clone size: -
J gene: TRBJ1-3
D gene: -
CDR3 protein: CASITSSGNTIYF
CDR3 DNA: TGTGCCAGTATCACGAGCTCTGGAAACACCATATATTTT

V gene: TRBV9
CDR3 length: 14
clone size: -
J gene: TRBJ1-3
D gene: -
CDR3 protein: CASSVDSPVNTIYF
CDR3 DNA: TGTGCCAGCAGCGTAGACAGTCCCGTAAACACCATATATTTT

V gene: TRBV6-6
CDR3 length: 15
clone size: -
J gene: TRBJ1-1
D gene: -
CDR3 protein: CASKTGRGLNTEAFF
CDR3 DNA: TGTGCCAGCAAGACAGGTAGGGGATTGAACACTGAAGCTTTCTTT

V gene: TRBV9
CDR3 length: 15
clone size: -
J gene: TRBJ2-5
D gene: -
CDR3 protein: CASTSWGRPQETQYF
CDR3 DNA: TGTGCCAGCACCTCCTGGGGCAGACCCCAAGAGACCCAGTACTTC

V gene: TRBV30
CDR3 length: 12
clone size: -
J gene: TRBJ1-2
D gene: -
CDR3 protein: CAWSGPPRVYTF
CDR3 DNA: TGTGCCTGGAGTGGGCCGCCCAGGGTCTACACCTTC

V gene: TRBV4-2
CDR3 length: 19
clone size: -
J gene: TRBJ2-3
D gene: TRBD2
CDR3 protein: CASSQGALAGGPGTDTQYF
CDR3 DNA: TGTGCCAGCAGCCAAGGCGCACTAGCGGGAGGGCCGGGCACAGATACGCAGTATTTT

V gene: TRBV25-1
CDR3 length: 12
clone size: once
J gene: TRBJ1-2
D gene: -
CDR3 protein: CASREPNYGYTF
CDR3 DNA: TGTGCCAGCAGGGAGCCTAACTATGGCTACACCTTC

V gene: TRBV7-3
CDR3 length: 20
clone size: -
J gene: TRBJ2-1
D gene: TRBD2
CDR3 protein: CASSLSGPGLAGDRRGEQFF
CDR3 DNA: TGTGCCAGCAGCTTATCTGGCCCCGGGCTAGCGGGAGACCGAAGGGGTGAGCAGTTCTTC

V gene: TRBV7-2
CDR3 length: 15
clone size: -
J gene: TRBJ1-4
D gene: TRBD1
CDR3 protein: CASSFRGATNEKLFF
CDR3 DNA: TGTGCCAGCAGCTTCAGGGGGGCAACTAATGAAAAACTGTTTTTT

V gene: TRBV11-1
CDR3 length: 16
clone size: -
J gene: TRBJ2-3
D gene: TRBD1
CDR3 protein: CASSITSDRGTDTQYF
CDR3 DNA: TGTGCCAGCAGCATAACCTCGGACAGGGGGACAGATACGCAGTATTTT

V gene: TRBV2
CDR3 length: 15
clone size: -
J gene: TRBJ2-7
D gene: TRBD1
CDR3 protein: CASSLVDRGSYEQYF
CDR3 DNA: TGTGCCAGCAGCCTCGTGGACAGGGGTTCCTACGAGCAGTACTTC

V gene: TRBV11-2
CDR3 length: 18
clone size: -
J gene: TRBJ2-7
D gene: -
CDR3 protein: CASSPHRGGGTFTYEQYF
CDR3 DNA: TGTGCCAGCAGCCCTCACAGAGGGGGAGGGACTTTCACCTACGAGCAGTACTTC

V gene: TRBV5-1
CDR3 length: 14
clone size: -
J gene: TRBJ1-4
D gene: -
CDR3 protein: CASSEQGHAEKLFF
CDR3 DNA: TGCGCCAGCAGTGAACAGGGTCACGCGGAAAAACTGTTTTTT

V gene: TRBV5-1
CDR3 length: 18
clone size: -
J gene: TRBJ2-5
D gene: TRBD2
CDR3 protein: CASRQIAGEFLGQETQYF
CDR3 DNA: TGCGCCAGCAGGCAGATAGCGGGAGAGTTCCTCGGGCAAGAGACCCAGTACTTC